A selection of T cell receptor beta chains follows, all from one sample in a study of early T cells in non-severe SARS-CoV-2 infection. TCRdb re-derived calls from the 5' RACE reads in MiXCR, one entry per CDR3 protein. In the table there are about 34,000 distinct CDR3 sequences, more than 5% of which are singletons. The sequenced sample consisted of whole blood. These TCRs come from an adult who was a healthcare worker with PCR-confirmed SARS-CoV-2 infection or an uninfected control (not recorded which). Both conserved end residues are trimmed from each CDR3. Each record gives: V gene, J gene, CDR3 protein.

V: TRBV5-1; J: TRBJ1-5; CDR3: ASSPDTKNQPQH
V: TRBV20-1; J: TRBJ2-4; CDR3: SARGYSGTGWAKNIQY
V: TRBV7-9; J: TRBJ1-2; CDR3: ASSLESGSFYGYT
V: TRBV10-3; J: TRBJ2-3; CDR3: AISESMGGSTDTQY
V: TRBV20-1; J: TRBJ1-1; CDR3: SALATGAFTEAF
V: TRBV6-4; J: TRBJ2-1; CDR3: ASSDVPGEYNEQF
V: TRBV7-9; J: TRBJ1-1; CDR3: ASSRDREAF
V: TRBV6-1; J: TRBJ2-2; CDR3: ASSESQGTFTGELF
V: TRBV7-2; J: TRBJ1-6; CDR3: ASSPQGLNNSPLH
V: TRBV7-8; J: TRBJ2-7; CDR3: ASSLARDRKTYEQY
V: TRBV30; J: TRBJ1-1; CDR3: AWSVQGTPNTEAF
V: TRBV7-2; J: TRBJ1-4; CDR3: ASSLIPGRTVNNEKLF
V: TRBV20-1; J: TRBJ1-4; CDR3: SRNRHRVVSYEKLF
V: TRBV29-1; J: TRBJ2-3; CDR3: SVDSRTGGTDTQY
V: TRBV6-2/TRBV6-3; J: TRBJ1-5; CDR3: ASSSPGVGNQPQH
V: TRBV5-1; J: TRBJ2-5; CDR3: ASSMATGAMGETQY
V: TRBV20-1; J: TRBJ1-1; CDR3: SARDSGTVNTEAF
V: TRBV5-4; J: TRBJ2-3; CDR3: ASSSLGTGTDTQY
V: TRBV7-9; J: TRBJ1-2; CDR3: ASSPRLNSGSRGYT
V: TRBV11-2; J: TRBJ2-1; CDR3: ASSLGEGRLAGQEQF
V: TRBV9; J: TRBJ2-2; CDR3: ASSATGMNTGELF
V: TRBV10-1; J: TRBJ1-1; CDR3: ASIQGGVDTEAF
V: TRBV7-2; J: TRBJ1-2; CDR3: ASSQTVYGYT
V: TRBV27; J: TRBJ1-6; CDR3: ASRPHNNSPLH
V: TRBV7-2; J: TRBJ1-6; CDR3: ASSYDRGPSPLH
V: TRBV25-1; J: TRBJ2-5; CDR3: ASTLGTSGVRFQETQY
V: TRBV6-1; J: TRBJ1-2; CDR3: ASSEARQGLFYGYT
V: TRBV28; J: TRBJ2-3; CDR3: ASSFSGTGGADTQY
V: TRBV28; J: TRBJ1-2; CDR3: ASSSINYGYT
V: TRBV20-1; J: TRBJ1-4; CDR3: SAKVGEKLF
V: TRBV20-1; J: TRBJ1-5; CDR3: SAAGGGQPQH
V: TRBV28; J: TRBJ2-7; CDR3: ASKAGAPYEQY
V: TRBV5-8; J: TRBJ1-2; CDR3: ASRDGRQLGYT
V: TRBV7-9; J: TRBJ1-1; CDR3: ASSYRGLVNTEAF
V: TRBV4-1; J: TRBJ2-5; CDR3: ASSQGLAQETQY
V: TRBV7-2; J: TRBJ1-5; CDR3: ASTGSGGSRNQPQH
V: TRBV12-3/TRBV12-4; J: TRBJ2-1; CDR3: ASTLRGGNNEQF
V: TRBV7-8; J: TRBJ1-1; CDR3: ASSFTQVRNTEAF
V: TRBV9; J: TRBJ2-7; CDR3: ASSAGLAGGQY
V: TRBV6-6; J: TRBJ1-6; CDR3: ASSYLGQENSPLH
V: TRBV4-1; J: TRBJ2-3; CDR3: ASSQGTSGGASTDTQY
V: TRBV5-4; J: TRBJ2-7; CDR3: ASSLGLAAYSYEQY
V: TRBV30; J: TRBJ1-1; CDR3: AWSLKTGEAF
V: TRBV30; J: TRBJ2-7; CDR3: AWSVQGDRVYEQY
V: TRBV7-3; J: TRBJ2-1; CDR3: ASSSSSGEQF
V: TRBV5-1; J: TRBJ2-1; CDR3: ASSRDSSSAEQF
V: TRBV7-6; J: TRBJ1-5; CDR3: ASSLEDSNQPQH
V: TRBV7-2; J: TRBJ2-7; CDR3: ASSLARTGTNEQY
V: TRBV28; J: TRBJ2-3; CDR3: ASDNRGRTDTQY
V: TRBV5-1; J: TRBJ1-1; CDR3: ASSLDSRGTEAF
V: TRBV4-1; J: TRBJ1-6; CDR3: ASSQEGTGSSPLH
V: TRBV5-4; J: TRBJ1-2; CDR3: ASSSESGGARYGYT
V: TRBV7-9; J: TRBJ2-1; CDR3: ASSSSGGVNEQF
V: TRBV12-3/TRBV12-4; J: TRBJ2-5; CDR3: ASSLYRGETQY
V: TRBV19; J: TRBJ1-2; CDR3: ASSLAASYGYT